This TCR beta chain was obtained from a study of blood T cells in healthy people across ages (dated by TCRdb to the mid-2010s). Broadly, across the study: In model experiments, roughly one uniquely barcoded TCR beta cDNA molecule per two T cells was captured by template switching. Using the same blood draw, the study looked at two additional independent replicas of 1 million unique cDNA reads for two donors, one aged 18 to 30 and the other aged 80 or older. To track age-related changes in TCR beta repertoire diversity, the study relied on deep sequencing normalized with unique cDNA molecular identifiers. To avoid experimental bias, donors of different ages were distributed randomly across sequencing lanes. The donors were divided into four age groups: young (average about 15 years), middle-aged (around 37), aged (about 60) and long-lived (nearly 85). Overall results and qualifications from the work: Estimates of total diversity based on one million sequenced T cells were regarded as lower bounds and as underestimates. Conclusive comparison of naive and antigen-experienced compartments was prevented by the profiling of bulk unsorted PBMCs. As age increased, observed TCR beta diversity per million T cells dropped in a roughly linear way, and a significant reduction was already evident by age approximately 40. A strong correlation was found between observed TCR beta diversity and the percentage of naive T cells measured by flow cytometry. The CMV infection status of donors was not known, potentially confounding age-related changes in expanded clonotypes. Compared with the aged group, more naive CD4+ T cells, fewer expanded clones and increased TCR diversity were shown by the long-lived group, suggesting age selection.

Systemically healthy Caucasian individuals from Russia, 35 to 50 in total and aged about 6 to 95 years, were included as donors. Approximately 10 milliliters of peripheral blood were collected from each donor into EDTA-treated Vacutainer tubes. Ficoll-Paque density-gradient centrifugation was used to isolate PBMCs, with at least 7 million per sample. Trizol reagent was used to extract total RNA from PBMCs, with at least 5 micrograms per sample. The percentages of naive CD45RAhigh/CD27high T cells were determined by flow cytometry on a PBMC aliquot from every donor. Turning to this clonotype: Its cognate antigen has yet to be identified. A much larger clone lies one base from this, so it may be a read error.

Library prep was done by 5' RACE. These reads were obtained on an Illumina HiSeq 2500. A second PCR of about 6 to 11 cycles was run with a J-beta primer mix and a sample-barcoded 5' primer. A unique molecular identifier was introduced onto each TCR beta cDNA molecule by a template-switch 5' adaptor carrying 12 random nucleotides. At least 2.5 million CDR3-containing paired-end reads were obtained from each sample. All of the RNA was converted into first-strand cDNA using the Mint cDNA synthesis kit, with a TRBC-specific oligonucleotide serving as the primer. All cDNA was treated with uracil-DNA glycosylase and then went through a first 18-cycle PCR with the universal primers M1SS and BC2_uni_R. From the authors' description of their analysis: For normalization, 1 million high-quality reads were randomly selected from each sample, with every read carrying a distinct molecular identifier. Reads sharing molecular identifiers were discarded rather than binned into consensus sequences. MiTCR, run with a Q25 quality threshold and the strictest error-elimination algorithm, handled CDR3 identification, clonotype clustering and error correction. A nonparametric unseen species model using Euler transformation provided a lower-bound estimate of total TCR beta diversity. TCRdb passed the public sequencing reads through fastp at Q25 and MiXCR, retaining productive beta sequences. Rows merge per CDR3 protein into single entries with the most common DNA and genes. TCRdb, not the original authors, processed these V and J calls. This sample holds about 1,800,000 distinct CDR3 sequences; about 28% were observed only once. The ten most abundant clones make up 7% to 9% of the sample.

The CDR3 spans 13 residues, from the cysteine through the phenylalanine. Only the CDR3 region is kept as DNA, spanning 39 bases read in frame from base 1. V was cut back by 8 bases and J by 2 bases, leaving a gap of 16 bases between them. CDR1 SQVTM and CDR2 ANQGSEA were looked up in the germline V gene. This chain joins TRBV29-1 to TRBJ2-7; no confident D gene assignment can be made. The sample consisted of blood. This clonotype originated in a woman aged 30 to 39 in good health. In nucleotides, the sequence is TGCAGCACCAAGAGCGTGAACACCTACGAGCAGTACTTC. This gives the protein CSTKSVNTYEQYF.